The text below deals with one T cell receptor (beta chain). Its cognate antigen is unknown. The data stem from a study of T cells in narcolepsy. Background on the study: Healthy controls were enrolled alongside patients with narcolepsy type 1 or type 2.

The table came from immunoSEQ multiplex PCR; TCRdb's copy has only in-frame clones and leaves some out. This table holds approximately 28,000 clones, roughly 77% found once. Study-wide results and caveats: Autoreactive clonotypes reportedly recurred in blood of same and different patients, not controls. Some memory CD4+ repertoires had no autoreactive clone sequences. Same-patient CSF and blood CD4+ T cell clonotypes included HCRT-specific and TRIB2-specific autoreactive ones.

The clonotype was recovered from a human donor in good health. The sequenced sample consisted of memory (CD45RA-) CD4+ T cells from blood.

CDR3 DNA: TGTGCCAGCAGCTTAGTTCGGACAGCTGAGCAGTACTTC. Its translation: CASSLVRTAEQYF. The rearrangement joins TRBV7-2 to TRBJ2-7, with D perhaps TRBD1 (6 bases). CDR1 is SGHTA and CDR2 is FQGNSA in the germline V gene. V lost 1 base, J lost 7 bases, and 11 bases lay in between. CDR3 length: 13 residues. The full variable domain, in which reference TRBV7-2 and TRBJ2-7 provide the parts outside the CDR3, is GAGVSQSPSNKVTEKGKDVELRCDPISGHTALYWYRQSLGQGLEFLIYFQGNSAPDKSGLPSDRFSAERTGGSVSTLTIQRTQQEDSAVYLCASSLVRTAEQYFGPGTRLTVT.